The next 24 T cell receptor beta chains were all read from a single sample in a study of blood T cell repertoires in COVID-19. Data came from immunoSEQ multiplex PCR; TCRdb stores just in-frame clones and leaves some out. The sample consists of about 170,000 clones, 70% to 90% of them appearing once. Input material: peripheral blood. The source of these receptors is a man aged 45-60 years who had recovered from COVID-19.

J is TRBJ1-2 and V is TRBV5-4; D is possibly TRBD1 (5 bases). The CDR3 contains 15 residues. Germline loops: CDR1 SGHNT, CDR2 YYREEE (reference sequence). The V gene lost 2 bases and the J gene lost 2 bases, with 13 bases spanning the gap. CDR3 bases: TGTGCCAGCAGCTTACTTGCCAGGGTAAACTATGGCTACACCTTC. Residues: CASSLLARVNYGYTF.

The V call is TRBV2, the J call TRBJ1-6; 7 bases line up with TRBD1. The germline V gene has CDR1 SNHLY and CDR2 FYNNEI. V was pared by 1 base and J by 7 bases, with 7 bases of the junction left unmatched. CDR3 length equals 16 residues. As DNA, the CDR3 is TGTGCCAGCAGTGAAGAGGGGGCGCGTTCCAATTCACCCCTCCACTTT. As protein: CASSEEGARSNSPLHF. The full variable domain, rest sourced from reference TRBV2 and TRBJ1-6, is EPEVTQTPSHQVTQMGQEVILRCVPISNHLYFYWYRQILGQKVEFLVSFYNNEISEKSEIFDDQFSVERPDGSNFTLKIRSTKLEDSAMYFCASSEEGARSNSPLHFGNGTRLTVT.

The chain recombines TRBV19 with TRBJ2-1; D may be TRBD2 (6 bases). The V end was cut by 6 bases, the J end by 5 bases, with 11 bases between. Germline lookup yields CDR1 LNHDA and CDR2 SQIVND (reference sequence). This CDR3 comprises 13 residues. Written as DNA, the CDR3 is TGTGCCAGTAGAAGGTCGGGGGACAATGAGCAGTTCTTC. It translates to CASRRSGDNEQFF.

The table lists this clone with a count of one. V usage is TRBV5-1 and J usage is TRBJ1-1; TRBD1 matches at 12 bases. V trimming: 4 bases; J trimming: 8 bases; junction bases outside the gene matches: 9. CDR3 length: 15 residues. Germline values: CDR1 SGHRS, CDR2 YFSETQ. CDR3 protein: CASSATGTGGTEAFF. Here the CDR3 DNA reads TGCGCCAGCAGCGCGACCGGGACAGGGGGCACAGAAGCTTTCTTT.

CDR3 sequence (DNA): TGTGCCAGCAGCTTACGAAAGACTAGCGGACCACGGGGCGGGGAGCTGTTTTTT. Its translation: CASSLRKTSGPRGGELFF. V is TRBV13 and J is TRBJ2-2; TRBD2 aligns across 9 bases. This CDR3 spans 18 amino acids. Per the germline V gene, CDR1 is PRHDT and CDR2 is FYEKMQ (reference sequence). V gave up 2 bases and J gave up 7 bases; unmatched junction bases: 14.

The chain is built from TRBV6-5 and TRBJ1-1; 7 nucleotides line up with TRBD1. CDR1 MNHEY and CDR2 SVGAGI come from the germline V gene. Trimming took 6 bases from V and 2 from J; bases not matched to a gene: 6. This CDR3 is built from 14 residues. CDR3 coding DNA: TGTGCCAGCAGCCGGGACAGACTAAACACTGAAGCTTTCTTT. Encoded protein: CASSRDRLNTEAFF.

This chain links TRBV19 with TRBJ1-1; 10 positions match TRBD1. The V and J ends lost 5 bases and 2 bases, in that order; junction bases with no gene match: 11. The CDR3 contains 17 residues. CDR1 is LNHDA, CDR2 SQIVND, per germline (reference sequence). The CDR3 sequence: CASSSGQGGFRNTEAFF. CDR3 in DNA: TGTGCCAGTAGTTCCGGACAGGGGGGTTTTAGAAACACTGAAGCTTTCTTT.

V is TRBV5-8 and J is TRBJ2-7; D not certain. Germline V gives CDR1 SGHTS, CDR2 YDEGEE. The CDR3 has 13 residues. Trimming stripped 0 bases from V and 1 base from J, with 5 bases between. The CDR3 region has the DNA TGTGCCAGCAGCTTGGACACGTCCTACGAGCAGTACTTC. This translates into CASSLDTSYEQYF. Filled out from reference TRBV5-8 and TRBJ2-7, the complete variable domain reads EAGVTQSPTHLIKTRGQQATLRCSPISGHTSVYWYQQALGLGLQFLLWYDEGEERNRGNFPPRFSGRQFPNYSSELNVNALELEDSALYLCASSLDTSYEQYFGPGTRLTVT.

J is TRBJ1-5 and V is TRBV18; 7 bases fit TRBD1. V was pared by 3 bases and J by 3 bases, with 2 bases of the junction left unmatched. Germline V CDR1 and CDR2: KGHSH, LQKENI. CDR3 length: 14 amino acids. CDR3 residues: CASSPDRVNQPQHF. CDR3 DNA: TGTGCCAGCTCACCCGACAGGGTCAATCAGCCCCAGCATTTT.

The chain links TRBV6-5 to TRBJ1-4, with D possibly TRBD1 on 6 matching bases. The V gene's germline CDR1 is MNHEY and CDR2 SVGAGI. This CDR3 comprises 16 residues. Trimming stripped 0 bases from V and 0 bases from J, with 8 bases between. As DNA, the CDR3 is TGTGCCAGCAGTTACTCCGGGACATCAACTAATGAAAAACTGTTTTTT. Translating it yields CASSYSGTSTNEKLFF.

The chain joins TRBV2 to TRBJ1-2, with 7 bases aligning to TRBD1. CDR1 and CDR2 from the germline V gene are SNHLY and FYNNEI. After removal of 8 bases from V and 8 bases from J, the junction contained 8 bases not matched to a gene. The CDR3 length is 12 residues. CDR3: CASLQGGLGYTF. DNA of the CDR3: TGTGCCAGCCTCCAAGGGGGCTTGGGCTACACCTTC.

The gene calls are TRBV2 and TRBJ2-3; 9 bases fit TRBD2. V lost 6 bases, J lost 1 base, and 5 bases stayed unmatched. CDR1 and CDR2 (germline): SNHLY, FYNNEI. The CDR3 runs to 15 residues. DNA for the CDR3: TGTGCCAGCAGGCTGCGGGGGGGCGGCACAGATACGCAGTATTTT. Encoded protein: CASRLRGGGTDTQYF.

The chain couples TRBV27 to TRBJ2-7, with D perhaps TRBD1 (6 bases). Germline V gene data show CDR1 as MNHEY and CDR2 as SMNVEV (reference sequence). The CDR3 consists of 13 residues. V dropped 6 bases and J dropped 1 base, with 10 bases sitting between them. CDR3 bases: TGTGCCAGCAGGACAGGACCTTCCTACGAGCAGTACTTC. It yields the protein CASRTGPSYEQYF.

This clone was counted once. The J gene is TRBJ2-7, the V gene TRBV6-5; 9 bases align to TRBD1. With V trimmed by 6 bases and J by 4 bases, 10 bases remained unmatched. This CDR3 is built from 15 residues. Germline lookup yields CDR1 MNHEY and CDR2 SVGAGI. As DNA, the CDR3 is TGTGCCAGCAGCCGAACAGGGGGCGGAAGTTACGAGCAGTACTTC. Its protein product is CASSRTGGGSYEQYF.

The J gene is TRBJ2-3, the V gene TRBV18; a weak D match, TRBD1 (6 bases). Germline V gene lookup returns CDR1 KGHSH and CDR2 LQKENI. Trimming removed 3 bases at V and 7 bases at J, with 14 bases between. CDR3 length equals 14 residues. CDR3 amino acids: CASSPRQGTNTQYF. In nucleotides, the CDR3 is TGTGCCAGCTCACCTAGGCAGGGGACAAATACGCAGTATTTT.

CDR3 DNA sequence: TGTGCCAGCAGCCAAGTTTCCCACTACGAGCAGTACTTC. This gives the protein CASSQVSHYEQYF. The rearrangement uses TRBV3-1 (or the pseudogene TRBV3-2) and TRBJ2-7; D unresolved. CDR3 length equals 13 residues. The germline V gene encodes CDR1 LGHDT and CDR2 YNNKEL (reference sequence). V was clipped by 1 base and J by 3 bases, with 7 bases between them.

The gene calls are TRBV21-1 and TRBJ1-1. TRBV21-1 is a pseudogene locus. The CDR3 has 15 amino acids. CDR3 sequence reads: CASSSKGGPNTEAFF. The CDR3 bases are TGTGCCAGCAGCTCCAAAGGAGGACCGAACACTGAAGCTTTCTTT.

The V gene is TRBV7-3, the J gene TRBJ2-1, with 9 bases that match TRBD2. CDR1 is SGHTA, CDR2 FQGTGA, per germline. The CDR3 runs to 15 residues. Trimming took 2 bases from V and 7 from J; bases not matched to a gene: 6. The CDR3 reads CASSLGSGRKNEQFF. CDR3 DNA sequence: TGTGCCAGCAGCTTAGGTAGCGGGAGAAAAAATGAGCAGTTCTTC.

This clone was detected a few times. The rearrangement joins TRBV4-2 to TRBJ2-2; TRBD1 might be the D (6 bases). Germline CDR1 and CDR2: LGHNA and YNFKEQ. There are 16 residues in the CDR3. The germline V and J ends were trimmed by 0 bases and 3 bases, with 11 bases remaining between them. Here the CDR3 DNA reads TGTGCCAGCAGCCAAGAGGGCACAGGGCACACCGGGGAGCTGTTTTTT. Translation: CASSQEGTGHTGELFF.

The V gene is TRBV5-4, the J gene TRBJ2-5; TRBD1 agrees at 7 bases. Germline CDR1 reads SGHNT; CDR2 reads YYREEE (reference sequence). This CDR3 has 15 residues. The J segment lost 4 bases and the V segment lost 0 bases, leaving 6 bases of the junction unmatched. This chain's CDR3 is CASSLGDRGLETQYF. The CDR3 DNA follows: TGTGCCAGCAGCTTGGGGGACAGAGGACTAGAGACCCAGTACTTC.

Comment on this clone: Other nucleotide sequences from this sample produce the same CDR3. Here the CDR3 DNA reads TGTGCCAGCTCACCAGGGAGTAATCAGCCCCAGCATTTT. Translated, it gives CASSPGSNQPQHF. The chain carries TRBV18 and TRBJ1-5; no clear D gene. The CDR3 has 13 amino acids. CDR1 is KGHSH and CDR2 is LQKENI in the germline V gene. Trimming cost V 2 bases and J 4 bases, with 6 bases left between them.

This chain connects TRBV7-9 to TRBJ1-4, with 7 bases matching TRBD1. Germline values: CDR1 SEHNR, CDR2 FQNEAQ (reference sequence). This CDR3 spans 14 amino acids. After removal of 5 bases from V and 6 bases from J, the junction contained 6 bases not matched to a gene. The CDR3 DNA reads as TGTGCCAGCAGCGCGGGACAGCCAGATGAAAAACTGTTTTTT. Residues: CASSAGQPDEKLFF.

The V and J genes are TRBV28 and TRBJ2-3; 10 bases align to TRBD2. The CDR3 spans 15 residues. Germline CDR1 reads MDHEN; CDR2 reads SYDVKM. Trimming removed 5 bases from V and 2 bases from J; junction bases left unmatched: 4. CDR3 region: CASSLAGANTDTQYF. The CDR3 bases are TGTGCCAGCAGTCTAGCGGGGGCGAACACAGATACGCAGTATTTT.

The chain couples TRBV5-1 to TRBJ2-7, with a possible D match to TRBD1 (6 bases). The germline V gene has CDR1 SGHRS and CDR2 YFSETQ. Trimming shortened V by 0 bases and J by 3 bases, and 13 bases separated the two germline ends. The CDR3 contains 15 residues. CDR3 bases: TGCGCCAGCAGCTTGGATGGGGTGACAGGCTACGAGCAGTACTTC. Translating it yields CASSLDGVTGYEQYF.